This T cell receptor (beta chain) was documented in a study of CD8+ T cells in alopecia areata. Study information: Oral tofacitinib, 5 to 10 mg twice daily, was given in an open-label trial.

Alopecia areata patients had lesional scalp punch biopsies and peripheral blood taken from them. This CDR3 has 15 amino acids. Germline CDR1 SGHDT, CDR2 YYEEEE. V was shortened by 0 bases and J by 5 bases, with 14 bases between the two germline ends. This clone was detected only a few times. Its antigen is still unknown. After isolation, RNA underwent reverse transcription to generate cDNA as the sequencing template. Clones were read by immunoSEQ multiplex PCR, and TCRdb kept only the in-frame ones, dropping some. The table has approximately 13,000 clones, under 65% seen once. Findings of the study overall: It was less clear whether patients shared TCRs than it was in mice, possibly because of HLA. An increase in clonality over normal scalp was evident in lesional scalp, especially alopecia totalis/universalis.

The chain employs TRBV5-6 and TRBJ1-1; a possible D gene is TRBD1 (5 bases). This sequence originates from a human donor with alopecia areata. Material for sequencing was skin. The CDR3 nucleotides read TGTGCCAGCAGCTTGGGCAGGGATTTGGAGACTGAAGCTTTCTTT. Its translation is CASSLGRDLETEAFF.